These 3 T cell receptor beta chains originate from one sample sequenced in a study of human T cells and chemical hapten exposure. As for time point: patch test 3, about 24 weeks after DPC sensitization. Described treatment: therapeutic diphenylcyclopropenone sensitization with weekly scalp DPC. One entry per CDR3 protein, called by TCRdb with MiXCR from the RACE reads. The sample contains 150,000 to 200,000 distinct CDR3 sequences, 28% of which appear only once. The sequenced sample was whole blood, obtained in connection with sensitization to the hapten diphenylcyclopropenone (DPC). The source is a young woman with alopecia areata. Some clones in this sample may be carry-over from other donors' samples.

The rearrangement uses TRBV29-1 and TRBJ2-5; no reliable D call. Trimming took 6 bases from V and 1 from J, leaving 6 bases between them. Germline V lookup: CDR1 SQVTM, CDR2 ANQGSEA. The CDR3 is 11 residues long. This chain's CDR3 is CSVSPQETQYF. The CDR3 DNA follows: TGCAGCGTAAGCCCCCAAGAGACCCAGTACTTC.

This chain links TRBV5-1 with TRBJ2-5; no clear D gene. Germline CDR1 SGHRS, CDR2 YFSETQ. V was pared by 4 bases and J by 2 bases, with 6 bases between. This CDR3 is built from 12 residues. In DNA, the CDR3 is TGCGCCAGCAGCACTTTTCAAGAGACCCAGTACTTC. Protein sequence: CASSTFQETQYF.

This clonotype was counted between two and nine times. The chain couples TRBV7-8 to TRBJ2-3; 12 positions match TRBD2. Germline V lookup: CDR1 SGHVS, CDR2 FQNEAQ. This CDR3 contains 15 residues. The V segment lost 5 bases and the J segment 6 bases; nucleotides outside the gene matches: 6. The CDR3 loop is CASSETSGRTDTQYF. CDR3 coding DNA: TGTGCCAGCAGCGAGACTAGCGGGAGAACGGATACGCAGTATTTT. Full variable domain (rest looked up from reference TRBV7-8 and TRBJ2-3): GAGVSQSPRYKVAKRGQDVALRCDPISGHVSLFWYQQALGQGPEFLTYFQNEAQLDKSGLPSDRFFAERPEGSVSTLKIQRTQQEDSAVYLCASSETSGRTDTQYFGPGTRLTVL.